This record concerns one T cell receptor (beta chain) sequence. The data derive from a study of blood T cell repertoires in COVID-19. Study summary: Acute-phase and convalescent COVID-19 samples originated in the United States, Italy and Spain. PBMCs, B-cell-depleted T cells, or T cells were the source of the cDNA or gDNA that made up the material.

Authors' data handling: Amplification with reference gene primers provided the estimates of nucleated cell counts. Using immunoSEQ multiplex PCR, the repertoire was profiled, and TCRdb retains in-frame clones only, with some absent. V and J calls and clone size are given by that table; D and trimming were obtained from the DNA. The table lists more than 85,000 clones, about 90% of them singletons. Seattle patient enrollment occurred during active infection, with longitudinal follow-up thereafter. This CDR3 has 13 amino acids. Germline assignment: CDR1 SGHRS and CDR2 YFSETQ. Trimming stripped 4 bases from V and 10 bases from J, with 12 bases between.

Sequenced sample: peripheral blood. The receptor was derived from a man aged 50 to 60 with COVID-19, enrolled during active disease. The chain recombines TRBV5-1 with TRBJ1-6; D is unresolved. As DNA, the CDR3 is TGCGCCAGCAGCCCGATTGTGGGCTCACCCCTCCACTTT. It is translated as CASSPIVGSPLHF.